What follows are 8 T cell receptor beta chains derived from one specimen sequenced in a study of blood T cell repertoires in COVID-19 (dated by TCRdb to about 2020). Library method: the immunoSEQ multiplex PCR assay. This is the immuneACCESS table as TCRdb keeps it, with only in-frame sequences that have V and J called. A part of the clones is gone; compared with another copy, unresolved V genes explain less than half, and the rest is unexplained. The sample data list around 260,000 clones, and approximately 85% of these were observed just once. The top ten clones comprise 3.5% to 4.5% of the sample. Sequencing was performed on PBMCs or T cells enriched from blood (not recorded which). These receptors originate from a woman in her thirties who had recovered from COVID-19.

The chain carries TRBV5-1 and TRBJ2-1; 7 bases align to TRBD1. CDR1 and CDR2 from the germline V gene are SGHRS and YFSETQ. Losses at the gene ends were 0 bases for V and 6 bases for J; bases not matched to a gene: 15. The CDR3 totals 18 residues. The CDR3, as DNA: TGCGCCAGCAGCTTGGGAAGGGACAGTCTAGGGCGGTCCAATGAGCAGTTCTTC. Residues: CASSLGRDSLGRSNEQFF.

This chain links TRBV25-1 with TRBJ1-2, with 8 bases aligning to TRBD1. This CDR3 is built from 15 residues. Trimming cost V 6 bases and J 6 bases; bases outside gene matches: 12. The germline V gene has CDR1 MGHDK and CDR2 SYGVNS. The CDR3 protein is CASRGADRAWNGYTF. In DNA, the CDR3 is TGTGCCAGCAGAGGGGCGGACAGGGCTTGGAATGGCTACACCTTC.

This clone turned up a few times. The chain links TRBV10-3 to TRBJ2-5, with D perhaps TRBD2 (6 bases). Germline V gene data show CDR1 as ENHRY and CDR2 as SYGVKD. This CDR3 is built from 13 residues. The V gene lost 4 bases and the J gene lost 5 bases, with 11 bases spanning the gap. CDR3 in DNA: TGTGCCATCAGTGCTTCTAGCGTGGAGACCCAGTACTTC. This gives the protein CAISASSVETQYF.

This chain joins TRBV29-1 and TRBJ1-2, with 7 bases lining up with TRBD1. This CDR3 comprises 13 residues. CDR1 and CDR2 from the germline V gene are SQVTM and ANQGSEA. V lost 4 bases and J lost 4; bases outside the gene matches: 6. The CDR3 sequence: CSVAPDRSYGYTF. The CDR3 DNA follows: TGCAGCGTTGCACCGGACAGGTCCTATGGCTACACCTTC.

This chain uses TRBV5-1 with TRBJ2-1, with 10 nucleotides matching TRBD1. V lost 0 bases and J lost 4; bases outside the gene matches: 7. The CDR3 has 17 amino acids. The germline gives CDR1 SGHRS, CDR2 YFSETQ. The CDR3 DNA reads as TGCGCCAGCAGCTTGGTCCCCCAGGACAGGGGGTACAATGAGCAGTTCTTC. Its protein product is CASSLVPQDRGYNEQFF.

The V gene is TRBV18, the J gene TRBJ1-1; D is possibly TRBD1 (5 bases). The CDR3 contains 15 residues. CDR1 and CDR2 (germline): KGHSH, LQKENI. Trimming stripped 5 bases from V and 5 bases from J, with 18 bases between. As DNA, the CDR3 is TGTGCCAGCTCATCGCAGGGTGATGTGGGGACTGAAGCTTTCTTT. Translation: CASSSQGDVGTEAFF.

The chain joins TRBV10-3 to TRBJ2-2; weak D call: TRBD2 (6 bases). The germline CDR1 and CDR2 sequences are ENHRY and SYGVKD. V was trimmed by 10 bases and J by 2 bases, leaving 17 bases between them. The CDR3 has 15 amino acids. The CDR3 loop is CATPRDSSNTGELFF. DNA of the CDR3: TGTGCCACCCCTCGGGACTCGAGCAACACCGGGGAGCTGTTTTTT.

V and J are TRBV6-5 and TRBJ2-1; TRBD1 aligns across 9 bases. Germline V gene sequence: CDR1 MNHEY, CDR2 SVGAGI. This CDR3 contains 14 residues. Trimming at V came to 6 bases and at J to 8 bases, leaving 8 bases not matched to a gene. The CDR3 region is CASRPTTGGDEQFF. CDR3 bases: TGTGCCAGCAGACCCACTACAGGGGGCGATGAGCAGTTCTTC.